The 14 T cell receptor beta chains presented below share a single source sample, sequenced in a study of cytomegalovirus exposure and HLA in healthy donors. PCR amplification relied on 60 Vbeta primers (plus 13 Jbeta primers). Data came from immunoSEQ multiplex PCR; TCRdb stores just in-frame clones and leaves some out. Here the sample spans about 110,000 clones, 65% to 80% being singletons. The sequenced sample consisted of PBMCs. The origin of the receptors is a woman between 40 and 50 years old in good health and CMV-seronegative.

The rearrangement links TRBV30 to TRBJ1-2; TRBD1 is a possible D gene (5 bases). The CDR3 contains 13 residues. The V end lost 3 bases, the J end lost 4 bases, and 12 bases lay between the germline ends. Germline V gene data show CDR1 as GTSNPN and CDR2 as SVGIG (reference sequence). CDR3 residues: CAWRVGGAYGYTF. The CDR3 DNA reads TGTGCCTGGAGAGTGGGGGGTGCCTATGGCTACACCTTC.

The chain carries TRBV28 and TRBJ2-7; no reliable D call. V was shortened by 2 bases and J by 0 bases, with 8 bases between the two germline ends. Per germline, CDR1 MDHEN and CDR2 SYDVKM. The CDR3 runs to 14 residues. The CDR3 here is CASSLPGSSYEQYF. Here the CDR3 DNA reads TGTGCCAGCAGTTTACCGGGTAGCTCCTACGAGCAGTACTTC.

The rearrangement uses TRBV28 and TRBJ2-7; the D gene is possibly TRBD1 (5 bases). This CDR3 spans 15 amino acids. Between the trimmed V and J ends, which lost 2 bases and 0 bases, there was a span of 11 bases. CDR1 and CDR2 from the germline V gene are MDHEN and SYDVKM. The CDR3 DNA follows: TGTGCCAGCAGTTTAGGGCAGGGTTTCTCCTACGAGCAGTACTTC. Residues: CASSLGQGFSYEQYF.

The chain couples TRBV5-6 to TRBJ2-5, with 11 bases aligning to TRBD1. The J call may be faulty, since TRBJ2-7 better matches the DNA end. The CDR3 sequence is 15 residues long. Germline loops: CDR1 SGHDT, CDR2 YYEEEE. CDR3 residues: CASSLGTGGFGEQYF. Here the CDR3 DNA reads TGTGCCAGCAGCTTGGGGACAGGGGGCTTTGGCGAGCAGTACTTC.

The chain links TRBV2 to TRBJ2-2, with TRBD2 identical over 8 bases. The CDR3 is 16 amino acids. CDR1 is SNHLY and CDR2 is FYNNEI in the germline V gene. V was pared by 2 bases and J by 5 bases, with 7 bases of the junction left unmatched. The CDR3: CASSERAGGGTGELFF. The DNA for the CDR3 is TGTGCCAGCAGTGAACGGGCGGGGGGAGGTACCGGGGAGCTGTTTTTT.

The V and J genes are TRBV30 and TRBJ1-2; D unclear. The CDR3 is 12 residues long. Germline assignment: CDR1 GTSNPN and CDR2 SVGIG (reference sequence). Trimming cost V 0 bases and J 6 bases, with 8 bases left between them. The CDR3 DNA sequence: TGTGCCTGGAGTGTACAACCAGATGGCTACACCTTC. This translates into CAWSVQPDGYTF.

J is TRBJ2-7 and V is TRBV28; 8 bases align to TRBD2. Losses at the gene ends were 2 bases for V and 3 bases for J; bases not matched to a gene: 9. This CDR3 contains 16 residues. Germline assignment: CDR1 MDHEN and CDR2 SYDVKM. Here the CDR3 reads CASSLPGGGPHYEQYF. The CDR3 coding sequence is TGTGCCAGCAGTTTACCCGGCGGGGGGCCCCACTACGAGCAGTACTTC. Combining the CDR3 with reference TRBV28 and TRBJ2-7 gives the whole variable domain DVKVTQSSRYLVKRTGEKVFLECVQDMDHENMFWYRQDPGLGLRLIYFSYDVKMKEKGDIPEGYSVSREKKERFSLILESASTNQTSMYLCASSLPGGGPHYEQYFGPGTRLTVT.

In its sample, this clone was seen a few times. The chain couples TRBV11-2 to TRBJ1-2, with D unresolved. The CDR3 runs 13 residues. V was cut by 2 bases and J by 6 bases, with 10 bases left in between. Germline V gene data show CDR1 as SGHAT and CDR2 as FQNNGV. In nucleotides, the CDR3 is TGTGCCAGCAGCTTAAACACAGTGGATGGCTACACCTTC. Encoded protein: CASSLNTVDGYTF.

In DNA, the CDR3 is TGTGCCAGCAGCGTACGAACAGGGGTGGGCTACAATGAGCAGTTCTTC. This sequence encodes CASSVRTGVGYNEQFF. The rearrangement joins TRBV7-2 to TRBJ2-1, with 7 positions matching TRBD1. CDR3 size: 16 residues. Germline CDR1 and CDR2: SGHTA and FQGNSA. Trimming took 5 bases from V and 3 from J; bases not matched to a gene: 10.

This chain links TRBV29-1 with TRBJ1-2; D is possibly TRBD1 (5 bases). Trimming stripped 7 bases from V and 3 bases from J, with 9 bases between. This CDR3 comprises 11 residues. CDR1 and CDR2 (germline): SQVTM, ANQGSEA. The CDR3 region is CSASTDYGYTF. CDR3 sequence (DNA): TGCAGCGCATCGACAGACTATGGCTACACCTTC.

This chain connects TRBV5-1 to TRBJ2-7; D not resolved. CDR3 length: 13 amino acids. CDR1 SGHRS and CDR2 YFSETQ come from the germline V gene. The V gene lost 0 bases and the J gene lost 3 bases, with 7 bases spanning the gap. This CDR3 is CASSLGLNYEQYF. In DNA form, the CDR3 reads TGCGCCAGCAGCTTGGGACTGAACTACGAGCAGTACTTC.

This rearrangement joins TRBV19 to TRBJ1-6, with D perhaps TRBD1 (5 bases). V was clipped by 7 bases and J by 7 bases, with 20 bases between them. This CDR3 comprises 16 residues. Germline assignment: CDR1 LNHDA and CDR2 SQIVND (reference sequence). DNA of the CDR3: TGTGCCAGTACGCAGGGTAAGGGCGAAGGGAATTCACCCCTCCACTTT. This encodes CASTQGKGEGNSPLHF.

V usage is TRBV11-2 and J usage is TRBJ2-1; TRBD1 might be the D (6 bases). Germline CDR1 is SGHAT and CDR2 is FQNNGV. The V and J ends lost 5 bases and 5 bases respectively, with 16 bases between them. The CDR3 extends over 15 amino acids. The CDR3 spells CASSPVGGGHNEQFF. The CDR3 DNA is TGTGCCAGCAGCCCGGTGGGTGGGGGCCACAATGAGCAGTTCTTC. The whole variable domain, filled in from reference TRBV11-2 and TRBJ2-1, reads EAGVAQSPRYKIIEKRQSVAFWCNPISGHATLYWYQQILGQGPKLLIQFQNNGVVDDSQLPKDRFSAERLKGVDSTLKIQPAKLEDSAVYLCASSPVGGGHNEQFFGPGTRLTVL.

V gene TRBV6-5 combines with J gene TRBJ2-5; tentatively, D is TRBD2 (6 bases). The V gene's germline CDR1 is MNHEY and CDR2 SVGAGI. Deletions cut 7 bases from V and 1 base from J, with 16 bases between. The CDR3 runs 15 residues. DNA of the CDR3: TGTGCCAGCAAGACGGGGGACGGAGGCCAAGAGACCCAGTACTTC. Translation gives CASKTGDGGQETQYF.